This TCR beta chain came from a study of cytomegalovirus exposure and HLA in healthy donors. Per germline, CDR1 MNHEY and CDR2 SMNVEV (reference sequence). The CDR3 consists of 14 residues. V lost 5 bases, J lost 11 bases, and 9 bases stayed unmatched. Vbeta (60) and Jbeta (13) primers were used in the PCR. Method: immunoSEQ multiplex PCR; TCRdb's copy keeps in-frame clones and lacks some. The table shows more than 85,000 clones, with 65% to 90% occurring only once. The receptor was derived from a woman under 30 in good health and CMV-seronegative. The chain joins TRBV27 to TRBJ1-4; 9 bases map to TRBD1. Specimen: PBMCs. The CDR3 reads CASSSDRGTGKLFF. CDR3 sequence (DNA): TGTGCCAGCAGTAGCGACAGGGGGACCGGGAAACTGTTTTTT.